This TCR beta chain emerged from a study of cytomegalovirus exposure and HLA in healthy donors. Study summary: Falling in the Caucasian-associated ancestry cluster were about four fifths of approximately 410 genotyped donors.

The PCR was carried out with 60 Vbeta primers and 13 Jbeta primers. Sequenced by immunoSEQ multiplex PCR; TCRdb stores in-frame clones only, minus some. The profile shows about 120,000 clones, approximately 71% of them singletons. Study-wide points: Later work showed greater clonal expansion in HLA-associated TCR beta chains than in equally common others.

Donors likely had unrecorded immune exposures despite being nominally healthy when sampled. This clone was recorded once. The antigen is undetermined. This CDR3 region has 13 residues. CDR1 is SEHNR, CDR2 FQNEAQ, per germline (reference sequence). Trimming left V 6 bases short and J 1 base short, with 9 bases between. The sample was PBMCs. This clonotype was obtained from a woman between 50 and 59 years old in good health and CMV-seronegative. J is TRBJ1-1 and V is TRBV7-9, with D unclear. The CDR3 DNA is TGTGCCAGCAGGAGAGATACGAACACTGAAGCTTTCTTT. It encodes CASRRDTNTEAFF.